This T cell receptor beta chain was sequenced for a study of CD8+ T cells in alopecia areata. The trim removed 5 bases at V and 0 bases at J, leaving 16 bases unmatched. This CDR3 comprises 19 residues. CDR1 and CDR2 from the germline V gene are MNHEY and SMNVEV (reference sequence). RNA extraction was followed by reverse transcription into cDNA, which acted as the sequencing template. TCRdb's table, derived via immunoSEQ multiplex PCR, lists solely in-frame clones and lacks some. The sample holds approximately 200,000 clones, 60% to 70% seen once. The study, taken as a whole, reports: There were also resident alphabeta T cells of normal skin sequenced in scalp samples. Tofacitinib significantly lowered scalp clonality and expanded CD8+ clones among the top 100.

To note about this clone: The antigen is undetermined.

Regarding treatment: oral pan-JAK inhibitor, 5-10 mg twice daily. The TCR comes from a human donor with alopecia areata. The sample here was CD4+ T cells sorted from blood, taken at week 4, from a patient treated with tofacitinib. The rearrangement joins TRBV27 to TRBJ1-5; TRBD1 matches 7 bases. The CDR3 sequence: CASSKSGQDRPYSNQPQHF. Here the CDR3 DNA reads TGTGCCAGCAGTAAATCGGGTCAGGACAGGCCTTATAGCAATCAGCCCCAGCATTTT.